Below, 2 T cell receptor beta chains from the same sample are listed, as sequenced in a study of blood T cell repertoires in COVID-19. Profiling relied on immunoSEQ multiplex PCR, and the TCRdb table lists in-frame clones only, not all of them. The sample has roughly 330,000 clones; about 87% are singletons. Sequencing was done on a sample of PBMCs or T cells enriched from blood (not recorded which). The receptors stem from a man aged 30 to 39 who had recovered from COVID-19.

This chain joins TRBV6-4 and TRBJ2-1; perhaps TRBD1 as D (5 bases). The germline V and J ends were trimmed by 4 bases and 5 bases, with 12 bases remaining between them. The germline CDR1 and CDR2 sequences are MRHNA and SNTAGT. The CDR3 consists of 14 residues. As DNA, the CDR3 is TGTGCCAGCAGTGCCCAGGGCAGGAACAATGAGCAGTTCTTC. Its translation: CASSAQGRNNEQFF.

The chain carries TRBV11-2 and TRBJ2-1; D is ambiguous. V lost 5 bases, J lost 0 bases, and 5 bases lay in between. The CDR3 extends over 13 amino acids. CDR1 and CDR2 (germline): SGHAT, FQNNGV. As DNA, the CDR3 is TGTGCCAGCAGCCTCAGCTCCTACAATGAGCAGTTCTTC. Translation: CASSLSSYNEQFF. The full variable domain, in which reference TRBV11-2 and TRBJ2-1 provide the parts outside the CDR3, is EAGVAQSPRYKIIEKRQSVAFWCNPISGHATLYWYQQILGQGPKLLIQFQNNGVVDDSQLPKDRFSAERLKGVDSTLKIQPAKLEDSAVYLCASSLSSYNEQFFGPGTRLTVL.